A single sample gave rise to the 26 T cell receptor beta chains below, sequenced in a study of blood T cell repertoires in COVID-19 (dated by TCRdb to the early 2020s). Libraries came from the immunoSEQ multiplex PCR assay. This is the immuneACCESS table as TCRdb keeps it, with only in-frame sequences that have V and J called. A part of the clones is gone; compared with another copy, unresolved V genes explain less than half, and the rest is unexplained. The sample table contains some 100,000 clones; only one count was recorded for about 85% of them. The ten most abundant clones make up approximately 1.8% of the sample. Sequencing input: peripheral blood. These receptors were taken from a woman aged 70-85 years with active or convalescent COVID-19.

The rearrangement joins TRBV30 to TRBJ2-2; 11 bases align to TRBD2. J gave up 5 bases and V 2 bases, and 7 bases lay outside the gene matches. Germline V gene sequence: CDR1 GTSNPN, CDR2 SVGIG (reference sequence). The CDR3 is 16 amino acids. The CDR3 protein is CAWSSRLAGWTGELFF. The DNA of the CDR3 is TGTGCCTGGAGTTCAAGACTAGCGGGGTGGACCGGGGAGCTGTTTTTT.

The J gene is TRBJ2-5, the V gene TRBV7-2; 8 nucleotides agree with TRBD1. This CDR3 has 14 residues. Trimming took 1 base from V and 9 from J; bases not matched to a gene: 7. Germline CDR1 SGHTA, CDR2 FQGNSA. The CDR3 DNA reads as TGTGCCAGCAGCTTAGTGGCTCAGGGGGCGGCCCAGTACTTC. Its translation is CASSLVAQGAAQYF.

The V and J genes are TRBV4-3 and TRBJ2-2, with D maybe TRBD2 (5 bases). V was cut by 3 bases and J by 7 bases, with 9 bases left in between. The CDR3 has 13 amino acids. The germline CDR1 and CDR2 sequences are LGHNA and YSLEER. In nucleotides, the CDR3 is TGCGCCAGCAGCCAGCGGGCTAACGGGGAGCTGTTTTTT. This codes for CASSQRANGELFF.

CDR3 sequence: CASSPYDRNSPLHF. CDR3 DNA sequence: TGTGCCAGCTCACCGTACGACAGGAATTCACCCCTCCACTTT. The chain carries TRBV18 and TRBJ1-6; TRBD1 might be the D (6 bases). Germline CDR1 KGHSH, CDR2 LQKENI. Trimming cost V 3 bases and J 7 bases, with 10 bases left between them. The CDR3 is made up of 14 amino acids.

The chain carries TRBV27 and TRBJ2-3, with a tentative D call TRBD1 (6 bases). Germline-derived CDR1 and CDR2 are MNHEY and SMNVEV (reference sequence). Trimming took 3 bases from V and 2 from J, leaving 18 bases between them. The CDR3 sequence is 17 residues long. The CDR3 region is CASSFRARDTYTDTQYF. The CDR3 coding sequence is TGTGCCAGCAGTTTCCGGGCCAGGGACACTTACACAGATACGCAGTATTTT.

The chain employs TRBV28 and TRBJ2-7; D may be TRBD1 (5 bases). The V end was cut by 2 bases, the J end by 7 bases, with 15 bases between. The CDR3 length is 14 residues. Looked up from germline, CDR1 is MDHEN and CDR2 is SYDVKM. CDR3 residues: CASSLPHRQLEQYF. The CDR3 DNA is TGTGCCAGCAGTTTACCCCACAGACAGCTAGAGCAGTACTTC.

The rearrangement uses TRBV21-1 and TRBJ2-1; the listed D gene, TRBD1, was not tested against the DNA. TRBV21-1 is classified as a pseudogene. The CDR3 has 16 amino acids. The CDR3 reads CASSTVRDITMNEQFF. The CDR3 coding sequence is TGTGCCAGCAGCACAGTCCGGGACATCACTATGAATGAGCAGTTCTTC.

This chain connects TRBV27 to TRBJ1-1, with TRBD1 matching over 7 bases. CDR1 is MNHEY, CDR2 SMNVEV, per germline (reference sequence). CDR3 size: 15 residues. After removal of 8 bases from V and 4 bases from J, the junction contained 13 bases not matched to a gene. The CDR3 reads CASGSSRQGVTEAFF. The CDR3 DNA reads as TGTGCCAGCGGTTCATCTCGGCAGGGGGTCACTGAAGCTTTCTTT.

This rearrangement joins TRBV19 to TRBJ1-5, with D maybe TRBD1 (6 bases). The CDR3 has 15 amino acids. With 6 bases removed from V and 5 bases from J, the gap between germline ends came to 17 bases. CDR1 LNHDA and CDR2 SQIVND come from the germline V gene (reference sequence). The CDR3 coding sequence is TGTGCCAGTAGCCAATTGTTACAGGGCCATCAGCCCCAGCATTTT. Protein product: CASSQLLQGHQPQHF.

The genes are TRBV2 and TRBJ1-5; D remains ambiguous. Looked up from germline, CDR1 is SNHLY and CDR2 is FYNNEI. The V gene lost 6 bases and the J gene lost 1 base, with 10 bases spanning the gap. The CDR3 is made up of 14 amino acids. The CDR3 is CASRPDNSNQPQHF. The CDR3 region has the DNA TGTGCCAGCAGACCCGACAACAGCAATCAGCCCCAGCATTTT.

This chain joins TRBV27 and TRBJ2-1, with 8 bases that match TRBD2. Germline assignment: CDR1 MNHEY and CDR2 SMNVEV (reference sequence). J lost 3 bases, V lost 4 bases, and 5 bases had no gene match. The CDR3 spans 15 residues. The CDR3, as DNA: TGTGCCAGCAGTTCTTTGCGGGGGGTCTACAATGAGCAGTTCTTC. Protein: CASSSLRGVYNEQFF.

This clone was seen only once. DNA of the CDR3: TGTGCTAGTGGTTTGGCGATGGGGACTAGCGCGCCCTACTTC. It codes for CASGLAMGTSAPYF. The chain uses TRBV12-5 and TRBJ2-7; 10 nucleotides align to TRBD2. Trimming took 1 base from V and 13 from J; bases not matched to a gene: 10. The CDR3 runs to 14 residues. Germline V lookup: CDR1 LGHNT, CDR2 FRNRAP.

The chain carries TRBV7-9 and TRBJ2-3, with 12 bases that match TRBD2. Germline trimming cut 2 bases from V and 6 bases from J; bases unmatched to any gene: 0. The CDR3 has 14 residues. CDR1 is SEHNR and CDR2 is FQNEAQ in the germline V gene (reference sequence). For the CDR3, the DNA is TGTGCCAGCAGCTTAACTAGCGGGGGGGATACGCAGTATTTT. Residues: CASSLTSGGDTQYF.

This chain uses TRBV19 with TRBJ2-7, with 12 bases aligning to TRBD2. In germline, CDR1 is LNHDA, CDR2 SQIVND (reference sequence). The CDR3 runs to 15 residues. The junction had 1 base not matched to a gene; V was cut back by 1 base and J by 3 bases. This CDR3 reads CASSIGLAGVYEQYF. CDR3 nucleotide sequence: TGTGCCAGTAGTATAGGACTAGCGGGAGTCTACGAGCAGTACTTC.

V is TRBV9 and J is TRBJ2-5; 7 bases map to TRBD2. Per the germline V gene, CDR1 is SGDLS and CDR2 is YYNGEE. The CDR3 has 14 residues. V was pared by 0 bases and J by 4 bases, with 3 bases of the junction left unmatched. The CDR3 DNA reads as TGTGCCAGCAGCGTAGCGGGGAGGGGAGAGACCCAGTACTTC. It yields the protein CASSVAGRGETQYF.

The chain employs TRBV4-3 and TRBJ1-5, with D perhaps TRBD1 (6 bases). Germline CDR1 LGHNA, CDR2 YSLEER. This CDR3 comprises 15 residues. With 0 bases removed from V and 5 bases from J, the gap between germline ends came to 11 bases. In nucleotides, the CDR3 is TGCGCCAGCAGCCAAGACCTAGAGGGGGATCAGCCCCAGCATTTT. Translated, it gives CASSQDLEGDQPQHF.

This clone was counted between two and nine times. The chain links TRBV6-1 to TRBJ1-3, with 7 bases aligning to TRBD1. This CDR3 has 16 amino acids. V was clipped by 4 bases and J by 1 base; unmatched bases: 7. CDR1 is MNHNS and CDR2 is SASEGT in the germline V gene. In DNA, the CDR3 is TGTGCCAGCAGTGGGGTGACAGGGAGGTCTGGAAACACCATATATTTT. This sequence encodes CASSGVTGRSGNTIYF.

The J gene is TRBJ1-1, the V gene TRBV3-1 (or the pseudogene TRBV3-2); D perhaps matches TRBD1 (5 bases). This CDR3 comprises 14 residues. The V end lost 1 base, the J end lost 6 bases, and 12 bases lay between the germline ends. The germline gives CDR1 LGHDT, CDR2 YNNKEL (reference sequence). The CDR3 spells CASSQVGRGAEAFF. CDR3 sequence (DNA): TGTGCCAGCAGCCAAGTAGGGCGGGGGGCTGAAGCTTTCTTT.

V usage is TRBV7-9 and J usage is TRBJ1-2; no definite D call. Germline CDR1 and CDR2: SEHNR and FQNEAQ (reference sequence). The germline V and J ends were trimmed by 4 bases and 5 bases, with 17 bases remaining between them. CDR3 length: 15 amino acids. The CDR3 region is CASSSLLRPDYGYTF. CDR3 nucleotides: TGTGCCAGCAGCTCTCTTCTCAGGCCCGATTATGGCTACACCTTC.

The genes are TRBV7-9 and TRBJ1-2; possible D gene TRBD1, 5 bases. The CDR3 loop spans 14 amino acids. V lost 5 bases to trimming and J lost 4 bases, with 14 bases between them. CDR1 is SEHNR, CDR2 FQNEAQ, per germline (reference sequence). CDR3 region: CASSPDAGFYGYTF. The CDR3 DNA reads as TGTGCCAGCAGCCCCGACGCAGGGTTCTATGGCTACACCTTC.

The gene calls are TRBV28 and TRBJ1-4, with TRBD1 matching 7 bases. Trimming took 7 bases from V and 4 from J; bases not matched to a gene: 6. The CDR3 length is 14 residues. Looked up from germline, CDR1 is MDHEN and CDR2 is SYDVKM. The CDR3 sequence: CASNRGQLNEKLFF. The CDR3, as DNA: TGTGCCAGCAATCGGGGACAGCTTAATGAAAAACTGTTTTTT.

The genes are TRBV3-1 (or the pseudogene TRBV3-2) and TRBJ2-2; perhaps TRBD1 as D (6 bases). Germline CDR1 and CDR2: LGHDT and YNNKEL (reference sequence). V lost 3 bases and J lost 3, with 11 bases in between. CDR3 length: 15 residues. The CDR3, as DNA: TGTGCCAGCAGCCAGACAGGTTCCTACACCGGGGAGCTGTTTTTT. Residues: CASSQTGSYTGELFF.

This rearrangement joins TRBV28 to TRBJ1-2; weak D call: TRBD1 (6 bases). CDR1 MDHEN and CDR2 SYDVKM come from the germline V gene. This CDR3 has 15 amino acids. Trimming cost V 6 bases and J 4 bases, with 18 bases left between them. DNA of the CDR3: TGTGCCAGCAGCCCCAGGAAAGGGGGAATCTATGGCTACACCTTC. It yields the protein CASSPRKGGIYGYTF.

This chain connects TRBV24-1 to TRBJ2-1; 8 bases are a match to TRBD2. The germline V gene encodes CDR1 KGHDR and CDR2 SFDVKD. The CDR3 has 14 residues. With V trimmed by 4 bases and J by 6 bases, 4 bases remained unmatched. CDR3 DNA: TGTGCCACCAGTGACCCGGGAGGGTTCAATGAGCAGTTCTTC. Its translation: CATSDPGGFNEQFF.

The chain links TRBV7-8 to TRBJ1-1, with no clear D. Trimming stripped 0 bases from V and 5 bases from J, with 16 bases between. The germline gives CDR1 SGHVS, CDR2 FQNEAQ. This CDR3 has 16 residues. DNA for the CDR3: TGTGCCAGCAGCTTAGCGGAAGCCGCCCGAGGGACTGAAGCTTTCTTT. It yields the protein CASSLAEAARGTEAFF. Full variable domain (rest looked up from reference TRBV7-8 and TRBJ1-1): GAGVSQSPRYKVAKRGQDVALRCDPISGHVSLFWYQQALGQGPEFLTYFQNEAQLDKSGLPSDRFFAERPEGSVSTLKIQRTQQEDSAVYLCASSLAEAARGTEAFFGQGTRLTVV.

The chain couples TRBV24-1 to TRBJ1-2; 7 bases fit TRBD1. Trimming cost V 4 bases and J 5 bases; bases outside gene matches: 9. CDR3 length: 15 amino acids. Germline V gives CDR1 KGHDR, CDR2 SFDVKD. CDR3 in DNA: TGTGCCACCAGTGACCGAGGGGACAGCCCGTATGGCTACACCTTC. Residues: CATSDRGDSPYGYTF.